The rows below give T cell receptor beta chains drawn from one sample of a study of blood T cell repertoires in COVID-19. TCRdb's copy holds only in-frame clones and misses some; the assay was immunoSEQ multiplex PCR. The sample has about 250,000 clones; approximately 80% are singletons. Sequencing was carried out using peripheral blood. Source of these receptors: a man at least 80 years old with acute or convalescent COVID-19. Both conserved end residues are part of each CDR3. D genes are given only for firm matches. Size values are once, few and many counts, or a class for expanded clones, and some rows have none.

J | D | size | V | CDR3 | DNA
TRBJ2-7 | TRBD1 | . | TRBV3-1/TRBV3-2 | CASSQYRGIYEQYF | TGTGCCAGCAGCCAATACAGGGGGATCTACGAGCAGTACTTC
TRBJ1-2 | . | . | TRBV3-1/TRBV3-2 | CASSLALTGYTF | TGTGCCAGCAGCCTAGCTCTAACGGGCTACACCTTC
TRBJ1-2 | TRBD1 | few | TRBV18 | CASSWTGRYGYTF | TGTGCCAGCTCGTGGACAGGGCGATATGGCTACACCTTC
TRBJ2-2 | TRBD2 | . | TRBV9 | CASSPRLAPNTGELFF | TGTGCCAGCAGCCCTCGACTAGCCCCGAACACCGGGGAGCTGTTTTTT
TRBJ2-7 | . | . | TRBV7-9 | CASSLASPGSTYEQYF | TGTGCCAGCAGCTTAGCGAGCCCCGGGTCCACCTACGAGCAGTACTTC
TRBJ1-6 | . | . | TRBV7-9 | CASSPIPGGSPLHF | TGTGCCAGCAGCCCTATCCCCGGTGGTTCACCCCTCCACTTT
TRBJ1-2 | . | many | TRBV14 | CASSQQLGGNYGYTF | TGTGCCAGCAGCCAGCAGCTGGGGGGGAACTATGGCTACACCTTC
TRBJ2-2 | TRBD2 | . | TRBV27 | CASHPGRGVLNTGELFF | TGTGCCAGCCACCCCGGGCGGGGGGTCTTAAACACCGGGGAGCTGTTTTTT
TRBJ1-6 | TRBD1 | . | TRBV2 | CARKTGDDSPLHF | TGTGCCCGCAAGACAGGGGACGATTCACCCCTCCACTTT
TRBJ2-3 | TRBD1 | few | TRBV6-2/TRBV6-3 | CASSRGQASTDTQYF | TGTGCCAGCAGCCGGGGACAGGCAAGCACAGATACGCAGTATTTT
TRBJ1-5 | . | . | TRBV10-3 | CAISEPNQPQHF | TGTGCCATCAGTGAGCCGAATCAGCCCCAGCATTTT
TRBJ1-1 | . | . | TRBV5-1 | CASSLRQGLILGTEAFF | TGCGCCAGCAGCTTGCGTCAGGGATTGATTCTAGGCACTGAAGCTTTCTTT
TRBJ2-7 | . | . | TRBV11-2 | CASSFDRLYEQYF | TGTGCCAGCAGCTTCGACAGGCTCTACGAGCAGTACTTC